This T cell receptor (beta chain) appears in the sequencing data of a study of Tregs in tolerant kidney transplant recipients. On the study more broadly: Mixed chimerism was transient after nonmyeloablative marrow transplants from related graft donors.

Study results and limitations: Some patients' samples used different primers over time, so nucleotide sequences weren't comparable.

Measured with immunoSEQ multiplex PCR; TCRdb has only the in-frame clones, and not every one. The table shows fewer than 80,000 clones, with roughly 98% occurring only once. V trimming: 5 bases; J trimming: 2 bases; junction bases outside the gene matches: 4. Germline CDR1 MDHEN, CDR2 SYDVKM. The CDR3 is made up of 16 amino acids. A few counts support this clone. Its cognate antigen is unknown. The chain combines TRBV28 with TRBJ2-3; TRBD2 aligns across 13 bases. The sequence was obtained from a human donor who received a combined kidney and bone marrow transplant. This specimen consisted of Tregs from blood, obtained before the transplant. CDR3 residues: CASSPGLAGFTDTQYF. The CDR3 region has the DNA TGTGCCAGCAGTCCGGGACTAGCGGGGTTCACAGATACGCAGTATTTT.